This T cell receptor beta chain was documented in a study of T cells in Graves' hyperthyroidism and ophthalmopathy. The table lists this clonotype with many counts. The CDR3 covers 16 residues. The trim removed 1 base at V and 6 bases at J, leaving 11 bases unmatched. The germline gives CDR1 MDHEN, CDR2 SYDVKM. Amplification of TCR beta CDR3 regions used RNA as the template. The HTBI primer set was used in a first-round RT-PCR of the TCR CDR3. A single record per CDR3 protein comes from TCRdb applying MiXCR to the multiplex PCR reads. Of some 300,000 distinct CDR3 sequences in the sample, approximately 17% were seen once.

The receptor was derived from a man in his thirties or forties with Graves' hyperthyroidism. The sequenced sample was blood. The chain couples TRBV28 to TRBJ2-7, with 8 bases identical to TRBD1. CDR3 nucleotide sequence: TGTGCCAGCAGTTTATCCCCGGCCAGGGGGCCCGCCGAGCAGTACTTC. Amino acid sequence: CASSLSPARGPAEQYF. Based on the CDR3 plus reference TRBV28 and TRBJ2-7, the full variable domain is DVKVTQSSRYLVKRTGEKVFLECVQDMDHENMFWYRQDPGLGLRLIYFSYDVKMKEKGDIPEGYSVSREKKERFSLILESASTNQTSMYLCASSLSPARGPAEQYFGPGTRLTVT.